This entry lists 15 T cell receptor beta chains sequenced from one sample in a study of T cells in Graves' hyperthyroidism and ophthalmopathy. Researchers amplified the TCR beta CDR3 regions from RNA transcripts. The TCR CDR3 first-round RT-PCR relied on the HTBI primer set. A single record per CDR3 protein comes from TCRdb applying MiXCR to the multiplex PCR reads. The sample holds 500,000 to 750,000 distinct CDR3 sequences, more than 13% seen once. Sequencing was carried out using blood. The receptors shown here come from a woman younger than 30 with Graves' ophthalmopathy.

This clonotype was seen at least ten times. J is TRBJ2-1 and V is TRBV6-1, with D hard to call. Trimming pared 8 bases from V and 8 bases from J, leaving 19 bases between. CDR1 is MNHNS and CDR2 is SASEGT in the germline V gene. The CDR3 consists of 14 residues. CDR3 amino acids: CASALDGPPHEQFF. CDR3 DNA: TGTGCCAGCGCATTGGACGGACCTCCCCATGAGCAGTTCTTC.

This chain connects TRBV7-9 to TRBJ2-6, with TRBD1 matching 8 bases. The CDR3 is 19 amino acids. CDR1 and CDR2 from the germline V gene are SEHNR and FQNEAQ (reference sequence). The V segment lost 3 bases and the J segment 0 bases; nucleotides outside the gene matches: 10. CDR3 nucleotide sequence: TGTGCCAGCAGCTTGGGAACCGGGACAGGAACCTCTGGGGCCAACGTCCTGACTTTC. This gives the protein CASSLGTGTGTSGANVLTF.

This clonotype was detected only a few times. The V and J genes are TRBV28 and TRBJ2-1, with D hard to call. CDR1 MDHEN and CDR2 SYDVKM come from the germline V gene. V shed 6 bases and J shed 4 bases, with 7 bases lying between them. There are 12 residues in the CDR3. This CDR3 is CASRQTYNEQFF. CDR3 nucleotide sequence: TGTGCCAGCAGACAGACGTACAATGAGCAGTTCTTC. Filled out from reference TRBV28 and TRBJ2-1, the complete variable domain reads DVKVTQSSRYLVKRTGEKVFLECVQDMDHENMFWYRQDPGLGLRLIYFSYDVKMKEKGDIPEGYSVSREKKERFSLILESASTNQTSMYLCASRQTYNEQFFGPGTRLTVL.

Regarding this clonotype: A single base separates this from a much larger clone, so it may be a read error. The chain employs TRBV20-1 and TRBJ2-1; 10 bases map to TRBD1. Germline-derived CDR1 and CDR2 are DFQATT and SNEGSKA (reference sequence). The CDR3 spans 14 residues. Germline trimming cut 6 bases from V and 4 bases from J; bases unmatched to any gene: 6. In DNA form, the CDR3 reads TGCAGTGCCCGTCCGGGACAGGGGTACAATGAGCAGTTCTTC. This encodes CSARPGQGYNEQFF.

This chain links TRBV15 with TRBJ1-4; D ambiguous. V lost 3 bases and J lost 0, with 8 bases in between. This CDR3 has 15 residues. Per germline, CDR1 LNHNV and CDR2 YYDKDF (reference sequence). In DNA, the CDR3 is TGTGCCACCAGCAGGGCGGCTTCAACTAATGAAAAACTGTTTTTT. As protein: CATSRAASTNEKLFF.

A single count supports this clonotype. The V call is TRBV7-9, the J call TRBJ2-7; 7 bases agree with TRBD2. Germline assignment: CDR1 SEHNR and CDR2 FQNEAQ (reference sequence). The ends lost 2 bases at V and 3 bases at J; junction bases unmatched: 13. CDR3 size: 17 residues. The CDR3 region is CASSLPTTGTNYYEQYF. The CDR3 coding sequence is TGTGCCAGCAGCTTACCAACAACCGGGACTAACTACTACGAGCAGTACTTC.

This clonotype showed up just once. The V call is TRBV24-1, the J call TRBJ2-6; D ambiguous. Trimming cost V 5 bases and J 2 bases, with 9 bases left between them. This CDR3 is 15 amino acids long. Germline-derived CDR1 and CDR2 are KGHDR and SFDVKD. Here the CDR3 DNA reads TGTGCCACCAGTGGTTTTCCGGCTGGGGCCAACGTCCTGACTTTC. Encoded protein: CATSGFPAGANVLTF.

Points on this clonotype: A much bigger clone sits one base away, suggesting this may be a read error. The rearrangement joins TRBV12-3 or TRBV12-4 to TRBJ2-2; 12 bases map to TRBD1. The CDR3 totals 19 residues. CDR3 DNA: TGTGCCAGCAGCGTATCCTTCCCGGGACAGGGGGCGGACACCGGGGAGCTGTCTTTT. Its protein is CASSVSFPGQGADTGELSF.

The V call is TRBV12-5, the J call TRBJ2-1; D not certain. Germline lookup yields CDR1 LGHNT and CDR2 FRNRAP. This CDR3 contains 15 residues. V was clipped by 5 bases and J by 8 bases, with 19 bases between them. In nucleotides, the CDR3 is TGTGCTAGTGGTCCTAGGTGGCCCGATTGGTATGAGCAGTTCTTC. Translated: CASGPRWPDWYEQFF.

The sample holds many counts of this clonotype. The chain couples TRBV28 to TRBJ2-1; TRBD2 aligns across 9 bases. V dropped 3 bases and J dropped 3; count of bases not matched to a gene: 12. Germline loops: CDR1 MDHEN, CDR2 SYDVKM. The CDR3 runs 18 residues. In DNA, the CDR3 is TGTGCCAGCAGTTTGATGGGTAGCGGGAGAGGGGGCTACAATGAGCAGTTCTTC. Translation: CASSLMGSGRGGYNEQFF.

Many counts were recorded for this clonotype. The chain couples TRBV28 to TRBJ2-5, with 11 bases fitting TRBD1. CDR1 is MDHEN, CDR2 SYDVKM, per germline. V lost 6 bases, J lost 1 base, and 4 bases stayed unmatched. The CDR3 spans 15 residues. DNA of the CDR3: TGTGCCAGCAGGGGGACAGGGGGGATCCAAGAGACCCAGTACTTC. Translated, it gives CASRGTGGIQETQYF.

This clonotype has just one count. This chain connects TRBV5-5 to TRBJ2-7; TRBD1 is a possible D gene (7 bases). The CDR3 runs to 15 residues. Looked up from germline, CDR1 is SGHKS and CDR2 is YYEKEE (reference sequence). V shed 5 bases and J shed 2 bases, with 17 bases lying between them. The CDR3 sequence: CASRIPGGFAYEQYF. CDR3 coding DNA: TGTGCCAGCAGGATACCAGGGGGGTTCGCCTACGAGCAGTACTTC.

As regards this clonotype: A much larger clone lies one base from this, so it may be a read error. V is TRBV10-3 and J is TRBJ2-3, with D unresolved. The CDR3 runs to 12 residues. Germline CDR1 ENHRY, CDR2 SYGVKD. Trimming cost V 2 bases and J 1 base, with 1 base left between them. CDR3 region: CAISEGTDTQYF. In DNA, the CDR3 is TGTGCCATCAGTGAGGGCACAGATACGCAGTATTTT.

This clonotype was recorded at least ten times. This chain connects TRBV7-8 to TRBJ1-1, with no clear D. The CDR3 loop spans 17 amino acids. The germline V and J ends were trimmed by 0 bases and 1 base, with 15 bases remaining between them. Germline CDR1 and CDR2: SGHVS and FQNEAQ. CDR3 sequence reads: CASSLARRILRNTEAFF. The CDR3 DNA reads TGTGCCAGCAGCTTAGCCCGACGAATCCTAAGGAACACTGAAGCTTTCTTT.

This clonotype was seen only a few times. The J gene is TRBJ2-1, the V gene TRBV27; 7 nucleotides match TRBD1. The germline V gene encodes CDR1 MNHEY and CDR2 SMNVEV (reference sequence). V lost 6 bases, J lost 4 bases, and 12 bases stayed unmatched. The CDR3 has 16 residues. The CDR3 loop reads CASSPAWDSRYNEQFF. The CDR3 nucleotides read TGTGCCAGCAGCCCCGCCTGGGACAGCAGGTACAATGAGCAGTTCTTC.